These 32 T cell receptor beta chains came from one sample sequenced in a study of OX40 agonist ivuxolimab in advanced cancers. TCRdb keeps only in-frame clones here, not all; method: immunoSEQ multiplex PCR. Of 70,000 to 95,000 clones listed, around four fifths are singletons. The sequenced sample was CD4+ or CD8+ T cells sorted from blood, obtained in a trial of the OX40 agonist ivuxolimab. Every receptor here comes from an adult with an advanced solid tumor such as melanoma, head and neck, liver or kidney cancer.

This rearrangement joins TRBV6-5 to TRBJ2-1; perhaps D is TRBD1 or TRBD2 (5 bases each). Germline CDR1 and CDR2: MNHEY and SVGAGI. Trimming stripped 6 bases from V and 2 bases from J, with 11 bases between. CDR3 size: 14 residues. The CDR3 sequence is CASRGTYPYNEQFF. The CDR3 DNA reads TGTGCCAGCAGAGGGACGTACCCCTACAATGAGCAGTTCTTC.

V usage is TRBV18 and J usage is TRBJ1-5, with D hard to call. Trimming removed 3 bases from V and 7 bases from J, with 10 bases in between. Germline V gene data show CDR1 as KGHSH and CDR2 as LQKENI. This CDR3 spans 13 amino acids. CDR3 protein: CASSPPGRQPQHF. CDR3 in DNA: TGTGCCAGCTCACCCCCGGGTCGGCAGCCCCAGCATTTT.

V is TRBV4-2 and J is TRBJ1-5; D may be TRBD1 (5 bases). CDR1 is LGHNA and CDR2 is YNFKEQ in the germline V gene. V gave up 3 bases and J gave up 4 bases, with 19 bases separating them. The CDR3 runs 17 residues. CDR3 DNA sequence: TGTGCCAGCAGCCAGGTAGACGGGGGACGATTGAATCAGCCCCAGCATTTT. Its protein product is CASSQVDGGRLNQPQHF.

The chain carries TRBV2 and TRBJ1-5; TRBD1 agrees at 8 bases. The ends lost 4 bases at V and 4 bases at J; junction bases unmatched: 6. This CDR3 contains 15 residues. CDR1 is SNHLY, CDR2 FYNNEI, per germline. Written as DNA, the CDR3 is TGTGCCAGCAGTGTGCCAGGGGGCGAGAATCAGCCCCAGCATTTT. Residues: CASSVPGGENQPQHF.

This chain joins TRBV18 and TRBJ1-5, with no clear D. The V gene's germline CDR1 is KGHSH and CDR2 LQKENI. V lost 3 bases to trimming and J lost 5 bases, with 5 bases between them. This CDR3 has 12 residues. CDR3 coding DNA: TGTGCCAGCTCACCGAGGGATCAGCCCCAGCATTTT. This gives the protein CASSPRDQPQHF.

The chain carries TRBV28 and TRBJ2-2; the D gene is possibly TRBD2 (6 bases). The germline CDR1 and CDR2 sequences are MDHEN and SYDVKM. Trimming pared 6 bases from V and 5 bases from J, leaving 13 bases between. This CDR3 spans 14 amino acids. CDR3 nucleotide sequence: TGTGCCAGCAGGGCAGCGGGTCCTACCGGGGAGCTGTTTTTT. This gives the protein CASRAAGPTGELFF.

The genes are TRBV2 and TRBJ1-4; 10 bases are shared with TRBD1. The germline V gene has CDR1 SNHLY and CDR2 FYNNEI. V lost 9 bases, J lost 4 bases, and 2 bases stayed unmatched. CDR3 length: 13 amino acids. The CDR3: CARRTGGNEKLFF. CDR3 DNA: TGTGCCAGACGGACAGGGGGTAATGAAAAACTGTTTTTT.

The rearrangement joins TRBV7-9 to TRBJ2-1; D is ambiguous. Trimming pared 1 base from V and 9 bases from J, leaving 4 bases between. CDR3 length: 11 amino acids. CDR1 and CDR2 (germline): SEHNR, FQNEAQ (reference sequence). CDR3 in DNA: TGTGCCAGCAGCTTAGGCGGTGAGCAGTTCTTC. Encoded protein: CASSLGGEQFF.

The chain couples TRBV18 to TRBJ2-1; D unclear. CDR1 and CDR2 from the germline V gene are KGHSH and LQKENI. The CDR3 is 12 amino acids. V lost 5 bases and J lost 7, with 9 bases in between. In DNA form, the CDR3 reads TGTGCCAGCTCAGGCGACGGTAATGAGCAGTTCTTC. Translating it yields CASSGDGNEQFF. The full variable domain, with the rest looked up from reference TRBV18 and TRBJ2-1, is NAGVMQNPRHLVRRRGQEARLRCSPMKGHSHVYWYRQLPEEGLKFMVYLQKENIIDESGMPKERFSAEFPKEGPSILRIQQVVRGDSAAYFCASSGDGNEQFFGPGTRLTVL.

This clone appeared a few times. The V call is TRBV27, the J call TRBJ1-5; 10 bases line up with TRBD1. The CDR3 totals 15 residues. Germline V lookup: CDR1 MNHEY, CDR2 SMNVEV (reference sequence). J was trimmed by 7 bases and V by 7 bases; bases with no gene match: 10. CDR3 sequence reads: CASIQEGQGRQPQHF. CDR3 DNA: TGTGCCAGCATCCAGGAGGGACAGGGGAGGCAGCCCCAGCATTTT.

Points on this clone: Other DNA sequences in this sample translate to the same CDR3. The V and J genes are TRBV7-8 and TRBJ2-7, with a weak D call TRBD2 (5 bases). Germline V gene lookup returns CDR1 SGHVS and CDR2 FQNEAQ. V dropped 5 bases and J dropped 5 bases, with 13 bases sitting between them. This CDR3 has 13 amino acids. The CDR3 sequence is CASSQRAEHEQYV. The DNA for the CDR3 is TGTGCCAGCAGCCAGAGGGCGGAACACGAGCAGTACGTC.

The chain has TRBV30 and TRBJ2-1; TRBD1 aligns across 11 bases. In germline, CDR1 is GTSNPN, CDR2 SVGIG (reference sequence). This CDR3 has 16 amino acids. The ends lost 0 bases at V and 9 bases at J; junction bases unmatched: 10. This CDR3 is CAWSVQGQGARGEQFF. CDR3 nucleotide sequence: TGTGCCTGGAGTGTACAAGGACAGGGGGCGCGGGGTGAGCAGTTCTTC.

The V call is TRBV18, the J call TRBJ1-2; possibly TRBD1 for D (6 bases). With 8 bases removed from V and 6 bases from J, the gap between germline ends came to 22 bases. Germline V lookup: CDR1 KGHSH, CDR2 LQKENI. The CDR3 is 15 amino acids. This CDR3 reads CASATTPGAQDGYTF. The CDR3 nucleotides read TGTGCCAGCGCTACGACGCCGGGGGCGCAGGATGGCTACACCTTC.

The chain joins TRBV28 to TRBJ2-3; 10 bases map to TRBD1. The V gene end was trimmed by 5 bases and the J gene end by 7 bases; junction bases not matched to a gene: 9. Germline V gene data show CDR1 as MDHEN and CDR2 as SYDVKM. There are 15 residues in the CDR3. CDR3 DNA sequence: TGTGCCAGCAGTGCCCAGACAGGGGGCGAATATACGCAGTATTTT. It specifies CASSAQTGGEYTQYF.

The J gene is TRBJ1-6, the V gene TRBV10-2; possibly TRBD1 for D (5 bases). Germline V gives CDR1 WSHSY, CDR2 SAAADI. The CDR3 runs to 13 residues. Trimming took 8 bases from V and 8 from J, leaving 13 bases between them. CDR3 region: CASLQLTDSPLHF. In DNA form, the CDR3 reads TGCGCCAGCCTCCAGTTGACAGATTCACCCCTCCACTTT.

This clone was observed a handful of times. The chain carries TRBV29-1 and TRBJ1-2; 8 bases map to TRBD1. Trimming cost V 0 bases and J 3 bases; bases outside gene matches: 12. Germline V gives CDR1 SQVTM, CDR2 ANQGSEA. The CDR3 runs 17 residues. The CDR3 coding sequence is TGCAGCGTTGAAGATAGGGGACAGGAGTTCTTTGACTATGGCTACACCTTC. Translated, it gives CSVEDRGQEFFDYGYTF.

This chain connects TRBV5-4 to TRBJ1-2; no clear D. This CDR3 has 14 amino acids. V lost 4 bases to trimming and J lost 1 base, with 11 bases between them. Germline V CDR1 and CDR2: SGHNT, YYREEE (reference sequence). The CDR3 DNA is TGTGCCAGCAGCCACCCCCGGGGTAACTATGGCTACACCTTC. Translation gives CASSHPRGNYGYTF.

The V gene is TRBV7-2, the J gene TRBJ2-5, with unresolved D. Trimming cost V 2 bases and J 4 bases, with 8 bases left between them. This CDR3 has 13 amino acids. From germline, CDR1 is SGHTA and CDR2 FQGNSA. The CDR3 sequence: CASSLRYLETQYF. In DNA form, the CDR3 reads TGTGCCAGCAGCTTACGGTATTTAGAGACCCAGTACTTC.

The V call is TRBV27, the J call TRBJ2-3, with TRBD2 identical over 7 bases. From germline, CDR1 is MNHEY and CDR2 SMNVEV (reference sequence). The CDR3 length is 14 residues. Trimming at V came to 2 bases and at J to 4 bases, leaving 3 bases not matched to a gene. CDR3 in amino acids: CASSLRAGADTQYF. The CDR3 DNA sequence: TGTGCCAGCAGTTTACGTGCGGGGGCAGATACGCAGTATTTT.

The rearrangement uses TRBV5-1 and TRBJ1-1; D not certain. There are 13 residues in the CDR3. From germline, CDR1 is SGHRS and CDR2 YFSETQ. V was cut by 0 bases and J by 2 bases, with 5 bases left in between. CDR3 sequence: CASSLVLNTEAFF. CDR3 DNA sequence: TGCGCCAGCAGCTTGGTGTTAAACACTGAAGCTTTCTTT.

CDR3 in amino acids: CASIAGGDEQYF. DNA of the CDR3: TGTGCCAGCATAGCTGGGGGGGACGAGCAGTACTTC. The chain employs TRBV7-9 and TRBJ2-7; the match to TRBD2 covers 7 bases. Germline-derived CDR1 and CDR2 are SEHNR and FQNEAQ (reference sequence). The CDR3 is 12 amino acids. V trimming: 7 bases; J trimming: 5 bases; junction bases outside the gene matches: 5.

V is TRBV2 and J is TRBJ1-5; D unresolved. With 3 bases removed from V and 6 bases from J, the gap between germline ends came to 12 bases. This CDR3 contains 14 residues. The V gene's germline CDR1 is SNHLY and CDR2 FYNNEI. Here the CDR3 reads CASSESVGSQPQHF. DNA of the CDR3: TGTGCCAGCAGTGAGTCCGTAGGTAGTCAGCCCCAGCATTTT. Full variable domain (outside the CDR3, taken from reference TRBV2 and TRBJ1-5): EPEVTQTPSHQVTQMGQEVILRCVPISNHLYFYWYRQILGQKVEFLVSFYNNEISEKSEIFDDQFSVERPDGSNFTLKIRSTKLEDSAMYFCASSESVGSQPQHFGDGTRLSIL.

This clone occurred a few times. The genes are TRBV5-4 and TRBJ1-6; TRBD1 aligns across 10 bases. There are 16 residues in the CDR3. V dropped 7 bases and J dropped 7; count of bases not matched to a gene: 11. Germline V lookup: CDR1 SGHNT, CDR2 YYREEE (reference sequence). The CDR3 nucleotides are TGTGCCAGCGCAACCGGGACAGGGGACCGGAATTCACCCCTCCACTTT. It translates to CASATGTGDRNSPLHF.

This clone is a singleton in its sample. The V and J genes are TRBV30 and TRBJ1-6; unclear D gene. The CDR3 covers 15 residues. Trimming removed 4 bases from V and 0 bases from J, with 10 bases in between. The germline V gene has CDR1 GTSNPN and CDR2 SVGIG (reference sequence). The CDR3 DNA reads as TGTGCCTGGACCGCACAGAGCTCCTATAATTCACCCCTCCACTTT. Its protein product is CAWTAQSSYNSPLHF.

On this clone: Other DNA sequences in the same sample also yield this CDR3. This chain uses TRBV7-2 with TRBJ1-1, with a weak D call TRBD1 (6 bases). Trimming left V 2 bases short and J 1 base short, with 8 bases between. This CDR3 contains 14 residues. Per the germline V gene, CDR1 is SGHTA and CDR2 is FQGNSA. The DNA for the CDR3 is TGTGCCAGCAGCTTACAGGGGAGGAACACTGAAGCTTTCTTT. Its translation is CASSLQGRNTEAFF.

V gene TRBV18 combines with J gene TRBJ1-3; D is uncertain. The germline V gene has CDR1 KGHSH and CDR2 LQKENI. CDR3 length: 13 amino acids. With 3 bases removed from V and 9 bases from J, the gap between germline ends came to 12 bases. CDR3 residues: CASSPRDLSTIYF. The CDR3 region has the DNA TGTGCCAGCTCACCTCGTGACCTATCCACCATATATTTT.

The rearrangement uses TRBV12-5 and TRBJ2-2; D uncertain. The germline gives CDR1 LGHNT, CDR2 FRNRAP. The CDR3 is made up of 14 amino acids. Trimming removed 0 bases at V and 4 bases at J, with 6 bases between. The CDR3, as DNA: TGTGCTAGTGGTTTGGTGACACCCACCGGGGAGCTGTTTTTT. Translating it yields CASGLVTPTGELFF.

This sequence joins TRBV2 and TRBJ2-3; weak D call: TRBD1 (6 bases). The CDR3 loop spans 13 amino acids. Per germline, CDR1 SNHLY and CDR2 FYNNEI. V was pared by 7 bases and J by 5 bases, with 13 bases between. In DNA, the CDR3 is TGTGCCAGCAATGGGGGCTGGGTAGATACGCAGTATTTT. This sequence encodes CASNGGWVDTQYF.

This chain joins TRBV30 and TRBJ2-4; weak D call: TRBD2 (6 bases). Germline CDR1 GTSNPN, CDR2 SVGIG (reference sequence). The V end lost 4 bases, the J end lost 1 base, and 14 bases lay between the germline ends. The CDR3 sequence is 15 residues long. The CDR3 loop is CAWTTGGVAKNIQYF. The CDR3 DNA reads TGTGCCTGGACCACCGGAGGGGTGGCCAAAAACATTCAGTACTTC.

V usage is TRBV5-4 and J usage is TRBJ1-6, with D maybe TRBD1 (5 bases). The V and J ends lost 0 bases and 7 bases respectively, with 8 bases between them. Germline V gene data show CDR1 as SGHNT and CDR2 as YYREEE (reference sequence). The CDR3 has 14 residues. The CDR3 is CASSLEGRNSPLHF. CDR3 sequence (DNA): TGTGCCAGCAGCTTGGAGGGGAGAAATTCACCCCTCCACTTT.

The chain employs TRBV5-1 and TRBJ1-5; D is undetermined. V was pared by 4 bases and J by 1 base, with 12 bases between. Germline assignment: CDR1 SGHRS and CDR2 YFSETQ. This CDR3 has 15 amino acids. CDR3 sequence (DNA): TGCGCCAGCAGCACCGGCGCGGGGAGCAATCAGCCCCAGCATTTT. Protein: CASSTGAGSNQPQHF.

J is TRBJ1-1 and V is TRBV2; a weak D match, TRBD1 (5 bases). CDR3 length: 13 amino acids. Germline V gives CDR1 SNHLY, CDR2 FYNNEI. V lost 7 bases to trimming and J lost 4 bases, with 13 bases between them. The CDR3 nucleotides read TGTGCCAGCAACCTAGGGGTGGGCACTGAAGCTTTCTTT. Protein sequence: CASNLGVGTEAFF. The whole variable domain, filled in from reference TRBV2 and TRBJ1-1, reads EPEVTQTPSHQVTQMGQEVILRCVPISNHLYFYWYRQILGQKVEFLVSFYNNEISEKSEIFDDQFSVERPDGSNFTLKIRSTKLEDSAMYFCASNLGVGTEAFFGQGTRLTVV.